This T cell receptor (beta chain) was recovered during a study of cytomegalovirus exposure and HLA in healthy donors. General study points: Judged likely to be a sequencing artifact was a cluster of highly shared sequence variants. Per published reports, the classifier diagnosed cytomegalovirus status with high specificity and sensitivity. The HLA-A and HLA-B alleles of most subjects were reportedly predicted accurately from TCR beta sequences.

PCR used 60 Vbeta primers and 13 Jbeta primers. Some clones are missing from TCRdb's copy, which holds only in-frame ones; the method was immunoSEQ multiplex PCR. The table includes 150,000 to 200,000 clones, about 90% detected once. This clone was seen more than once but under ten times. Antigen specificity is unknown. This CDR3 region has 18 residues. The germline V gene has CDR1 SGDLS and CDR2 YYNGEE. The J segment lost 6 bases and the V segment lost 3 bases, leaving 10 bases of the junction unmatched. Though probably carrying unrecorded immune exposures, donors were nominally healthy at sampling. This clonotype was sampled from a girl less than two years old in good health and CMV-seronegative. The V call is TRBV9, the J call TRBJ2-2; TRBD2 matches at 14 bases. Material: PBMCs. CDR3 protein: CASSGEGTSGSRAGELFF. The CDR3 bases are TGTGCCAGCAGCGGGGAGGGGACTAGCGGGAGTCGGGCCGGGGAGCTGTTTTTT.